This TCR beta chain comes out of a study of T cell responses to AZD1222 COVID-19 vaccine. Measured with immunoSEQ multiplex PCR; TCRdb has only the in-frame clones, and not every one. The top ten clones hold around 2.5% of a sample with about 150,000 clones, over 90% of them seen once. Broader study findings: Among those given AZD1222, only 5 to 7 were seropositive at baseline. Females made up more of the donors, who were largely white British, and clonal diversity may have come out too low. No day 14 peak samples; only post-peak repertoires were characterized.

To note about this clone: The antigen is not known.

The CDR3 contains 13 residues. Trimming removed 3 bases from V and 7 bases from J; junction bases left unmatched: 0. Per the germline V gene, CDR1 is MRHNA and CDR2 is SNTAGT. The source material was peripheral blood, sampled on day 0 of AZD1222 vaccination. The receptor comes from an adult in good health. V and J are TRBV6-4 and TRBJ1-6; TRBD1 matches at 7 bases. CDR3 coding DNA: TGTGCCAGCAGTGAAGGGGGCAATTCACCCCTCCACTTT. Translated, it gives CASSEGGNSPLHF.